The 28 T cell receptor beta chains listed next were all sequenced from one sample in a study of OX40 agonist ivuxolimab in advanced cancers. Clones were read by immunoSEQ multiplex PCR, and TCRdb kept only the in-frame ones, dropping some. The sample shows fewer than 140,000 clones, 90% of them seen only once. The sample was CD4+ or CD8+ T cells sorted from blood, taken in a trial of the OX40 agonist ivuxolimab. The receptors derive from an adult with an advanced solid tumor such as melanoma, head and neck, liver or kidney cancer.

The chain is built from TRBV7-8 and TRBJ1-3; D not resolved. The CDR3 is made up of 16 amino acids. The V gene lost 1 base and the J gene lost 4 bases, with 14 bases spanning the gap. CDR1 SGHVS and CDR2 FQNEAQ come from the germline V gene. The CDR3 reads CASSLGTPATGNTIYF. For the CDR3, the DNA is TGTGCCAGCAGCTTAGGGACTCCGGCGACCGGAAACACCATATATTTT.

The J gene is TRBJ2-7, the V gene TRBV6-1; tentatively, D is TRBD1 or TRBD2 (5 bases each). Trimming left V 4 bases short and J 1 base short, with 14 bases between. Germline V gives CDR1 MNHNS, CDR2 SASEGT. The CDR3 runs 15 residues. This chain's CDR3 is CASSGDGALSYEQYF. CDR3 nucleotides: TGTGCCAGCAGTGGGGACGGCGCCCTATCCTACGAGCAGTACTTC.

The chain combines TRBV4-3 with TRBJ2-5, with D possibly TRBD1 on 6 matching bases. V lost 2 bases, J lost 5 bases, and 9 bases lay in between. This CDR3 region has 13 residues. The germline gives CDR1 LGHNA, CDR2 YSLEER. CDR3 in amino acids: CASSQIDRETQYF. The CDR3 DNA follows: TGCGCCAGCAGCCAAATTGACAGGGAGACCCAGTACTTC.

V is TRBV7-2 and J is TRBJ1-6; D not certain. The CDR3 consists of 16 residues. V lost 4 bases, J lost 6 bases, and 16 bases lay in between. Germline V gene sequence: CDR1 SGHTA, CDR2 FQGNSA. CDR3 sequence reads: CASSYQSGIGNSPLHF. CDR3 in DNA: TGTGCCAGCAGCTACCAGTCGGGAATTGGTAATTCACCCCTCCACTTT.

The CDR3 protein is CASSDTGGFQPQHF. In DNA form, the CDR3 reads TGTGCCAGCAGTGATACAGGGGGGTTTCAGCCCCAGCATTTT. The rearrangement joins TRBV6-1 to TRBJ1-5; the match to TRBD1 covers 8 bases. The junction had 4 bases not matched to a gene; V was cut back by 3 bases and J by 6 bases. Germline V lookup: CDR1 MNHNS, CDR2 SASEGT. The CDR3 covers 14 residues.

The rearrangement joins TRBV15 to TRBJ2-5; tentatively, D is TRBD1 or TRBD2 (5 bases each). Germline V gene sequence: CDR1 LNHNV, CDR2 YYDKDF (reference sequence). This CDR3 region has 15 residues. V was shortened by 0 bases and J by 3 bases, with 11 bases between the two germline ends. CDR3 region: CATSREGTAKETQYF. DNA of the CDR3: TGTGCCACCAGCAGAGAGGGGACGGCGAAAGAGACCCAGTACTTC.

The chain carries TRBV6-1 and TRBJ2-7; D call uncertain. V was shortened by 7 bases and J by 5 bases, with 9 bases between the two germline ends. The CDR3 is 11 amino acids. From germline, CDR1 is MNHNS and CDR2 SASEGT. In nucleotides, the CDR3 is TGTGCCAGCACCGATCATAACGAGCAGTACTTC. Its protein is CASTDHNEQYF.

The chain is built from TRBV10-1 and TRBJ2-2, with D tentatively TRBD1 (6 bases). The V gene lost 3 bases and the J gene lost 7 bases, with 12 bases spanning the gap. This CDR3 comprises 14 residues. The germline V gene has CDR1 WNHNN and CDR2 SYGVQD (reference sequence). The CDR3 DNA sequence: TGCGCCAGCAGTGAAAGGACAGCCAGCGGGGAGCTGTTTTTT. As protein: CASSERTASGELFF.

V is TRBV7-2 and J is TRBJ1-2; D is uncertain. Germline lookup yields CDR1 SGHTA and CDR2 FQGNSA. The length of the CDR3 is 14 residues. Trimming stripped 1 base from V and 3 bases from J, with 9 bases between. The CDR3 region has the DNA TGTGCCAGCAGCTTAGAGGCGCGAGACTATGGCTACACCTTC. This encodes CASSLEARDYGYTF.

The genes are TRBV10-1 and TRBJ2-7, with 10 bases fitting TRBD1. J was trimmed by 4 bases and V by 5 bases; bases with no gene match: 5. Germline CDR1 and CDR2: WNHNN and SYGVQD (reference sequence). This CDR3 comprises 14 residues. The CDR3 nucleotides are TGCGCCAGCAGTCGGACAGGGGGACGATACGAGCAGTACTTC. It codes for CASSRTGGRYEQYF.

This clone was detected only once. The V gene is TRBV6-5, the J gene TRBJ1-2, with 8 nucleotides matching TRBD1. Germline loops: CDR1 MNHEY, CDR2 SVGAGI. Trimming took 6 bases from V and 4 from J; bases not matched to a gene: 4. The length of the CDR3 is 13 residues. Written as DNA, the CDR3 is TGTGCCAGCAGAACAGGGGGAGGCTATGGCTACACCTTC. Its protein is CASRTGGGYGYTF.

The chain combines TRBV19 with TRBJ2-5; D perhaps matches TRBD1 (6 bases). CDR3 length: 14 amino acids. Germline CDR1 reads LNHDA; CDR2 reads SQIVND (reference sequence). V was shortened by 6 bases and J by 4 bases, with 15 bases between the two germline ends. The CDR3 sequence: CASRQGMGGETQYF. The CDR3 coding sequence is TGTGCCAGTAGGCAGGGGATGGGCGGAGAGACCCAGTACTTC.

The chain uses TRBV19 and TRBJ1-1, with D unresolved. Trimming took off 6 bases at V and 6 bases at J, with 8 bases between the two ends. This CDR3 is built from 11 residues. Germline CDR1 and CDR2: LNHDA and SQIVND (reference sequence). The CDR3 loop is CASSFFAEAFF. As DNA, the CDR3 is TGTGCCAGTAGCTTTTTCGCTGAAGCTTTCTTT. Looking up the rest from reference TRBV19 and TRBJ1-1 gives the full variable domain: DGGITQSPKYLFRKEGQNVTLSCEQNLNHDAMYWYRQDPGQGLRLIYYSQIVNDFQKGDIAEGYSVSREKKESFPLTVTSAQKNPTAFYLCASSFFAEAFFGQGTRLTVV.

The genes are TRBV28 and TRBJ2-7, with D perhaps being TRBD1 or TRBD2 (7 bases each). Trimming left V 6 bases short and J 7 bases short, with 19 bases between. Germline CDR1 is MDHEN and CDR2 is SYDVKM. This CDR3 contains 14 residues. CDR3 DNA: TGTGCCAGCAGGCAGGGGGGGGATCGGGGAGAGCAGTACTTC. Translating it yields CASRQGGDRGEQYF.

The chain is built from TRBV7-9 and TRBJ2-5, with D hard to call. The J call may be in error: the DNA end matches TRBJ2-7 better. From germline, CDR1 is SEHNR and CDR2 FQNEAQ (reference sequence). This CDR3 is built from 15 residues. CDR3 region: CASSPAVFSYYEQYF. CDR3 coding DNA: TGTGCCAGCAGCCCCGCGGTATTCTCCTACTACGAGCAGTACTTC.

The J gene is TRBJ1-2, the V gene TRBV7-8; D unclear. This CDR3 is built from 18 residues. Germline CDR1 SGHVS, CDR2 FQNEAQ. Trimming removed 1 base at V and 0 bases at J, with 18 bases between. The DNA of the CDR3 is TGTGCCAGCAGCTTAGGAAGAGGTTCCCCGAAATCTAACTATGGCTACACCTTC. Translating it yields CASSLGRGSPKSNYGYTF.

The chain is built from TRBV11-3 and TRBJ2-7, with D possibly being TRBD1 or TRBD2 (5 bases each). Trimming cost V 5 bases and J 11 bases, with 22 bases left between them. The CDR3 totals 14 residues. Germline V gene sequence: CDR1 SGHNT, CDR2 YENEEA. CDR3 protein: CASSIRGVAGIEYF. In DNA form, the CDR3 reads TGTGCCAGCAGCATCAGAGGGGTGGCAGGGATTGAGTACTTC.

For the CDR3, the DNA is TGCGCCAGCAGACCCCCTGCCCTCTCATTCCCCTATGGCTACACCTTC. The encoded protein is CASRPPALSFPYGYTF. The chain carries TRBV4-3 and TRBJ1-2; the D is unclear. Looked up from germline, CDR1 is LGHNA and CDR2 is YSLEER. This CDR3 is built from 16 residues. Trimming removed 6 bases at V and 4 bases at J, with 21 bases between.

CDR3 DNA sequence: TGTGCCAGCAGCCCCTCGTTTATAGGGGGATTCACTGAAGCTTTCTTT. Amino acids: CASSPSFIGGFTEAFF. This rearrangement joins TRBV28 to TRBJ1-1; possibly TRBD1 for D (6 bases). V lost 6 bases and J lost 4, with 21 bases in between. This CDR3 has 16 residues. From germline, CDR1 is MDHEN and CDR2 SYDVKM.

The chain recombines TRBV28 with TRBJ2-3, with D possibly being TRBD1 (6 bases). Germline V lookup: CDR1 MDHEN, CDR2 SYDVKM. This CDR3 has 14 residues. V dropped 8 bases and J dropped 4 bases, with 16 bases sitting between them. The CDR3 protein is CASAGVWDADTQYF. The CDR3 nucleotides are TGTGCCAGCGCAGGGGTCTGGGACGCAGATACGCAGTATTTT.

The V gene is TRBV28, the J gene TRBJ2-1; 9 bases are shared with TRBD1. The V and J ends lost 6 bases and 9 bases, in that order; junction bases with no gene match: 6. The CDR3 is made up of 13 amino acids. Germline V gives CDR1 MDHEN, CDR2 SYDVKM. CDR3 in DNA: TGTGCCAGCAGAAAGACAGGGGGAGCTGAGCAGTTCTTC. It is translated as CASRKTGGAEQFF.

The rearrangement uses TRBV5-1 and TRBJ2-7; 9 bases line up with TRBD2. CDR1 and CDR2 from the germline V gene are SGHRS and YFSETQ. This CDR3 comprises 15 residues. The V segment lost 0 bases and the J segment 2 bases; nucleotides outside the gene matches: 3. The CDR3 DNA is TGCGCCAGCAGCTTGGGAGCGGGGGGACCCTACGAGCAGTACTTC. Translating gives CASSLGAGGPYEQYF.

The rearrangement links TRBV6-5 to TRBJ1-2; 10 nucleotides agree with TRBD1. Germline CDR1 reads MNHEY; CDR2 reads SVGAGI. The CDR3 has 15 residues. Trimming at V came to 7 bases and at J to 6 bases, leaving 11 bases not matched to a gene. CDR3 sequence: CASKITGTGEDGYTF. CDR3 bases: TGTGCCAGCAAGATTACCGGGACAGGGGAGGATGGCTACACCTTC.

V gene TRBV5-8 combines with J gene TRBJ1-6; D unresolved. The CDR3 covers 12 residues. Germline CDR1 and CDR2: SGHTS and YDEGEE. Deletions cut 3 bases from V and 9 bases from J, with 7 bases between. The CDR3 nucleotides read TGTGCCAGCAGCTCGGTCGGTTCACCCCTCCACTTT. This sequence encodes CASSSVGSPLHF.

The chain is built from TRBV7-2 and TRBJ2-2, with unresolved D. Trimming cost V 2 bases and J 5 bases, with 9 bases left between them. Germline CDR1 and CDR2: SGHTA and FQGNSA. This CDR3 region has 14 residues. The CDR3 region is CASSLFDITGELFF. As DNA, the CDR3 is TGTGCCAGCAGCTTATTCGACATTACCGGGGAGCTGTTTTTT.

The rearrangement links TRBV7-9 to TRBJ2-2; TRBD1 agrees at 8 bases. J lost 4 bases, V lost 4 bases, and 5 bases had no gene match. Germline CDR1 and CDR2: SEHNR and FQNEAQ (reference sequence). The CDR3 covers 15 residues. CDR3 sequence reads: CASSYQGAVTGELFF. CDR3 nucleotides: TGTGCCAGCAGCTATCAGGGGGCGGTCACCGGGGAGCTGTTTTTT.

This sequence joins TRBV27 and TRBJ1-4, with D tentatively TRBD1 (5 bases). The germline V and J ends were trimmed by 4 bases and 3 bases, with 12 bases remaining between them. Germline lookup yields CDR1 MNHEY and CDR2 SMNVEV (reference sequence). The CDR3 has 15 amino acids. This CDR3 reads CASSSYDSSNEKLFF. The CDR3 bases are TGTGCCAGCAGTTCTTACGACAGTTCTAATGAAAAACTGTTTTTT.

The V and J genes are TRBV30 and TRBJ1-5; D is ambiguous. The CDR3 runs to 14 residues. Trimming shortened V by 0 bases and J by 5 bases, and 11 bases separated the two germline ends. Germline assignment: CDR1 GTSNPN and CDR2 SVGIG (reference sequence). CDR3 sequence: CAWSVGTAHQPQHF. The CDR3 nucleotides are TGTGCCTGGAGTGTTGGAACAGCCCATCAGCCCCAGCATTTT.